Reported below is one T cell receptor (beta chain). Its antigen has not been determined. Base-call qualities are not available, and no considerably larger clone is one nucleotide away. Using the deep immunoSEQ assay, TCR CDR3 regions were amplified from genomic DNA by multiplex PCR. Genomic DNA extracted from each cell subset was distributed evenly over all wells of several immunoSEQ 96-well plates, and each plate served as one replicate. Each replicate PCR for sorted subsets received about 220 ng genomic DNA, equal to roughly 30,000 T cell genomes. Purified libraries were quantified with a Qubit 3.0 fluorometer, sized on a Bioanalyzer 2100, and re-quantified with the KAPA Library Quantification kit. Every immunoSEQ 96-well plate was sequenced on a dedicated single-read 150-cycle Illumina NextSeq 550 flow cell. The paper's data handling went like this. Because the immunoSEQ output held only junctional sequences and lacked quality scores, the filtering could not match the filtering applied to full-length reads. Sequences were annotated with PyIR, a Python wrapper for IgBLAST v1.9, and V/J genes and CDR3 were assigned using IMGT germline references. Reads were filtered out if the reads had weak V/J assignments (E-value above 1e-6), no CDR3, stop codons, out-of-frame junctions, or ambiguous translated residues. A V3J clonotype was defined by an identical inferred V gene, J gene, and CDR3 amino acid sequence. Percentage overlap between repertoires was calculated by dividing the number of shared unique clonotypes by the size of the smaller repertoire. Richness of each repertoire was evaluated using RTK rarefaction, the Chao1 estimator, and Recon v2.1 estimates of unobserved clonotypes. Generation probabilities were computed with OLGA for all TCRbeta clonotypes obtained by the gDNA method from several donors. Imported from immuneACCESS, the table was reduced by TCRdb to in-frame sequences with V and J called. These copies leave out some clones; in studies compared against another copy, an unresolved V gene accounts for under half, and the cause of the remainder is not known. V and J calls and clone size are copied from that table; D and trimming were computed from the DNA. Within this sample are about 960,000 clones, with around 80% of them counted one time only. Clones ranked in the top ten supply about 1.5% of the sample.

Donors were healthy HIV-negative adults with no recently reported acute infections or vaccinations. All donors were Caucasian adults living in Nashville, Tennessee, USA. CD4+ T cells were enriched by magnetic negative selection, after which naive cells were positively selected on CD45RA and the negative fraction was taken as the memory subset. After blood collection by leukapheresis, PBMCs were isolated using Ficoll-Histopaque density gradient centrifugation and then cryopreserved in the vapor phase of liquid nitrogen. Analytical flow cytometry was used to check the purity and quantity of each magnetically sorted T cell population. Each sorted fraction had its genomic DNA isolated and then quantified by UV absorbance on a Nanodrop 2000c. This entry belongs to a study of shared clonotypes between healthy human individuals (dated by TCRdb to about 2020). Study-wide context: A couple of women and a few men aged 18 to 49 years were included in the cohort. Per donor, three plates each were used for CD4 naive and CD4 memory, two for CD8 naive, and one for CD8 memory. Blood TCR repertoires of about five healthy adults were deeply sequenced to estimate repertoire size and the extent of clonotype sharing between individuals. Different laboratories and diverse techniques were used to prepare libraries and sequence TCR repertoires, to increase sequencing depth and limit assay-specific biases. Per donor, leukapheresis produced somewhere between about 0.85 and 9.5 billion PBMCs. The research as a whole found: Sharing across a few donors was observed for approximately 5% of naive CD4, 3% to 3.5% of naive CD8, over 2% of memory CD4, and around 0.44% of memory CD8 clonotypes. Naive subsets generally had larger estimated clonotype richness than memory subsets did. Higher generation probabilities were observed for clonotypes shared by all four sorted-subset donors than for non-shared clonotypes. Sampling was restricted to blood, and TCR repertoires in tissue are likely to differ from TCR repertoires in blood. Rarefaction of sorted-subset datasets indicated incomplete sequencing despite the large sequencing depth. Pairwise subsampling indicated that sequencing depth was expected to affect the degree of clonotype sharing among donors. The small number of donors limited the genetic and exposure-history diversity represented.

Looking up the germline V gene (reference sequence) yields CDR1 GTSNPN and CDR2 SVGIG. V loses 0 bases at its end and J loses 8 bases; junction bases beyond the gene matches: 12. The CDR3 starts with the cysteine, ends with the phenylalanine, and has 15 residues. Only the CDR3 portion is preserved as DNA: 45 bases, with reading frame beginning at the first base. Sequences were obtained from memory CD4+ T cells sorted from blood. Explained via the paper, the cell subset or site label denotes: CD45RA-negative fraction. In this chain, TRBV30 is recombined with TRBJ1-1; 7 middle bases align to TRBD1. The receptor's source is a man in his late teens or twenties in good health. The DNA sequence reads TGTGCCTGGAGTGTAGGTGGCAGGGGGAAACCCGAAGCTTTCTTT. Translated, it reads CAWSVGGRGKPEAFF.